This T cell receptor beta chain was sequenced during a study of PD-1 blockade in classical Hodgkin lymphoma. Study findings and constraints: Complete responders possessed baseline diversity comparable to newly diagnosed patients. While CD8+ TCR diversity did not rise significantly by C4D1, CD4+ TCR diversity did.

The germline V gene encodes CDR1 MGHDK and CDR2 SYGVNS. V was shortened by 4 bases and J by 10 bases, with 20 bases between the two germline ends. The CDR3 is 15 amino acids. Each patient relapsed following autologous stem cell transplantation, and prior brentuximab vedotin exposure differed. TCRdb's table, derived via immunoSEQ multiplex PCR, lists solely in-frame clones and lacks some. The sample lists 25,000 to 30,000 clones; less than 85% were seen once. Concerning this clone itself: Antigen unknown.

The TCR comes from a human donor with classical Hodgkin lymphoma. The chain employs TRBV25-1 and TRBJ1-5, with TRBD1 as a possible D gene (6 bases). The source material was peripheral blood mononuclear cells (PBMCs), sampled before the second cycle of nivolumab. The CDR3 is CASSGDTGLGYPQHF. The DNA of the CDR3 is TGTGCCAGCAGTGGGGACACAGGGCTCGGATATCCCCAGCATTTT.